The clone carrying this T cell receptor beta chain showed up just once. The CDR3 carries no conserved terminal phenylalanine or tryptophan, so it likely arises from a read error. The sample originates from a study of tumor-infiltrating lymphocytes in primary liver carcinoma. Study-level information: These patients were men and women whose ages were 30 to 69 years.

Researchers drew blood RNA from unsorted whole blood and extracted germline DNA as well. Production of TCR beta cDNA used around 500 ng total RNA together with a constant-region primer. Three nested multiplex PCR rounds of slightly modified ARM-PCR generated TCR beta libraries. PCR rounds one and two used TRBV1-TRBV30 forward primers with a C-beta reverse primer for 10 cycles each. TCRdb recomputed calls from the multiplex PCR reads with MiXCR, one row per CDR3 protein. The sample has 330,000 or so distinct CDR3 sequences; less than 75% are singletons. Germline CDR1 is MNHEY and CDR2 is SVGAGI. V lost 2 bases to trimming and J lost 8 bases, with 15 bases between them. The length of the CDR3 is 15 residues.

J is TRBJ1-4 and V is TRBV6-5; possibly TRBD1 for D (6 bases). This TCR was sampled from a man aged 35 to 55 with primary liver carcinoma and hepatitis B virus infection. Sequencing used peripheral blood. CDR3 DNA sequence: TGTGCCAGCAGTTACGCTGGGGGGCGTGGGGAAAAACTGTTTTTA. Encoded protein: CASSYAGGRGEKLFL.